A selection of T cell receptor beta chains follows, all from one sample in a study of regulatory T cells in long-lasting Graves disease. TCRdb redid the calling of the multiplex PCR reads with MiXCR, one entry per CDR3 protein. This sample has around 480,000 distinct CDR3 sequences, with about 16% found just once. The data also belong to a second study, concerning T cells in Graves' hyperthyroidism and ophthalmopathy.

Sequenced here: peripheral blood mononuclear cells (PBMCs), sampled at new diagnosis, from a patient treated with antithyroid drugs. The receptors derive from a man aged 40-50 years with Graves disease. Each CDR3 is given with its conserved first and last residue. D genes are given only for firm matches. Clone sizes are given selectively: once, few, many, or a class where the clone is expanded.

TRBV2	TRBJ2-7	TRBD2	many	TGTGCCAGTGGCTACACTAGCGGGAGGCCCTACGAGCAGTACTTC	CASGYTSGRPYEQYF
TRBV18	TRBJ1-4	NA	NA	TGTGCCAGCTCACTGCTGACCCACGGGTTGGAAAAACTGTTTTTT	CASSLLTHGLEKLFF
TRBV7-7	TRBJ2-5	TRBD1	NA	TGTGCTAGCAGCTTAATGGGGTCGACAGGGCCAGAGACCCAGTACTTC	CASSLMGSTGPETQYF
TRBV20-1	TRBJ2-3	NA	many	TGCAGTGGGACGGGCAGATCGTTCACAGATACGCAGTATTTT	CSGTGRSFTDTQYF
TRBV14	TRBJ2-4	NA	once	TGTGCCAGCAGCCTCATGGTGGGAGTTCAGTACTTC	CASSLMVGVQYF
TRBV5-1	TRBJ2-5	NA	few	TGCGCCAGCAGCTTGGCCGGGGCAGGGGGGCTAGAGACCCAGTACTTC	CASSLAGAGGLETQYF
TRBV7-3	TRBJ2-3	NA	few	TGTGCCAGCAGCCGCGGGGTTTGGGAAAATACGCAGTATTTT	CASSRGVWENTQYF
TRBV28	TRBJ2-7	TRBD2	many	TGTGCCAGCAAACCCGGGACTACTAAAGAAGAGCAGTACTTC	CASKPGTTKEEQYF
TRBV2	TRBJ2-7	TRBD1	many	TGTGCCAGCAGTATCCGACAGGGGAAGGTCTACGAGCAGTACTTC	CASSIRQGKVYEQYF
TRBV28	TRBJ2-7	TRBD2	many	TGTGCCAGCAGTCGGACTAGCGGGAGGCGGCTCGAGCAGTACTTC	CASSRTSGRRLEQYF
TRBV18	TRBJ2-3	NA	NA	TGTGCCAGCTCAGACTTGACTAGTTCAGATACGCAGTATTTT	CASSDLTSSDTQYF
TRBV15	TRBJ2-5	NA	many	TGTGCCACCAGCAGAGTACCTAGCGTCGTGGAGACCCAGTACTTC	CATSRVPSVVETQYF
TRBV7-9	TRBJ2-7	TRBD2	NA	TGTGCCAGCAGCGCCGAAGGGACTAGCGGGCTGGTCTACGAGCAGTACTTC	CASSAEGTSGLVYEQYF
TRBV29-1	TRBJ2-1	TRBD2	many	TGCAGCGTTGAGGGACTAGCGGGTTCAACCTACAATGAGCAGTTCTTC	CSVEGLAGSTYNEQFF
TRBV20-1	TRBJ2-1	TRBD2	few	TGCAGTGCTACTAGCGGGAGGCAAGACAATGAGCAGTTCTTC	CSATSGRQDNEQFF
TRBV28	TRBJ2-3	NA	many	TGTGCCAGCAGTATATCCTGGACGGTTCAAGATACGCAGTATTTT	CASSISWTVQDTQYF
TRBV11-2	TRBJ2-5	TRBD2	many	TGTGCCAGCAGCTTAACTAGCGGGAGGGGAGAGACCCAGTACTTC	CASSLTSGRGETQYF
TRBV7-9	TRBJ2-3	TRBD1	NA	TGTGCCAGCAGCTTAGCCTCAGGGGGTGCGGATACGCAGTATTTT	CASSLASGGADTQYF
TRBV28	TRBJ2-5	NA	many	TGTGCCAGCAGTTTCCTGGACGATCAAGAGACCCAGTACTTC	CASSFLDDQETQYF
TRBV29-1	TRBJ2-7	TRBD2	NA	TGCAGCGTTGTCCGGGAGGGCTCCTACGAGCAGTACTTC	CSVVREGSYEQYF
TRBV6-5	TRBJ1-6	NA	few	TGTGCCAGCAGTTACCGGCCGACAAAGATTTATAATTCACCCCTCCACTTT	CASSYRPTKIYNSPLHF
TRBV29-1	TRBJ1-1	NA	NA	TGCAGCGTTGGGGGGCACCTGAACACTGAAGCTTTCTTT	CSVGGHLNTEAFF
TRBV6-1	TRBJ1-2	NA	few	TGTGCCAGCAGTCCACATAACTATGGCTACACCTTC	CASSPHNYGYTF
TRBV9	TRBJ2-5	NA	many	TGTGCCAGCAGCGCCGACGCCGGGGAGACCCAGTACTTC	CASSADAGETQYF
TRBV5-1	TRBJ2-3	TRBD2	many	TGCGCCAGCAGCTTGGACTACCGCGGGAGGGCCTCCACAGATACGCAGTATTTT	CASSLDYRGRASTDTQYF
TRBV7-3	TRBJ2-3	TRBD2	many	TGTGCCAGCAGCTTAACGCGGGGGACAGATACGCAGTATTTT	CASSLTRGTDTQYF
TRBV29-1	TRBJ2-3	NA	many	TGCAGCGCCCGAGATGGAGACAGGCACACAGATACGCAGTATTTT	CSARDGDRHTDTQYF
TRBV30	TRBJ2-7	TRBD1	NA	TGTGCCTGGAGGGGGGACAGGGGTTACGAGCAGTACTTC	CAWRGDRGYEQYF
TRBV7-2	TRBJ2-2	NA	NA	TGTGCCAGCACCACCCGGGCCACCGGGGAGCTGTTTTTT	CASTTRATGELFF
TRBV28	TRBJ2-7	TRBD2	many	TGTGCCAGCACCTCCCGGGGCGGGAGGTACTACGAGCAGTACTTC	CASTSRGGRYYEQYF
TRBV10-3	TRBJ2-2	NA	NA	TGTGCCATCAGTGAGATTGGCGTCACCGGGGAGCTGTTTTTT	CAISEIGVTGELFF
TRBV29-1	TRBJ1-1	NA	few	TGCAGCGTTGAGGGGAGGAACACTGAAGCTTTCTTT	CSVEGRNTEAFF
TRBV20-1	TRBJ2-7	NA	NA	TGCAGTGCTCCTCCGGACAGCGGATCCTACGAGCAGTACTTC	CSAPPDSGSYEQYF
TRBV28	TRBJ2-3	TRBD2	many	TGTGCCAGCAGGATAGCGGGAGGGCCATCCGATACGCAGTATTTT	CASRIAGGPSDTQYF
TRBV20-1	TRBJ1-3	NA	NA	TGCAGTGCCAAGAAGGGGAGCTCTGGAAACACCATATATTTT	CSAKKGSSGNTIYF
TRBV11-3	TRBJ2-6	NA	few	TGTGCCAGCAGCTTAGATCTAAGTTCTGGGGCCAACGTCCTGACTTTC	CASSLDLSSGANVLTF
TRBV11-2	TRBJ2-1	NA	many	TGTGCCAGCAGCTTAAAGCGGAACAATGAGCAGTTCTTC	CASSLKRNNEQFF
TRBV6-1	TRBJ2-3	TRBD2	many	TGTGCCAGCAGTGAAAAGGGACTAGCTGTCAGAGATACGCAGTATTTT	CASSEKGLAVRDTQYF
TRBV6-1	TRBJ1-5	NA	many	TGTGCCAGCAGTACGCGACAGGATAGCAATCAGCCCCAGCATTTT	CASSTRQDSNQPQHF
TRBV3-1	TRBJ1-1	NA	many	TGTGCCAGCAGCCAAGAATCCGGGGCTGAAGCTTTCTTT	CASSQESGAEAFF
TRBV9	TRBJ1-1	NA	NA	TGTGCCAGCAGCGTAAGGACGGAAAACACTGAAGCTTTCTTT	CASSVRTENTEAFF
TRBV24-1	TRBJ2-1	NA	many	TGTGCCACTTGCTCCGATGCCTACAATGAGCAGTTCTTC	CATCSDAYNEQFF
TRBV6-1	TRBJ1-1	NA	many	TGTGCCAGCAGAAACAGGGTCTGGGCTACTGAAGCTTTCTTT	CASRNRVWATEAFF
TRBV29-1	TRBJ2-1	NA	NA	TGCAGCGTTGAAGTCAGGGCTCAATACAATGAGCAGTTCTTC	CSVEVRAQYNEQFF
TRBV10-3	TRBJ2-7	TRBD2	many	TGTGCCATCAAAATAGCGGGCGACAGCTCCTACGAGCAGTACTTC	CAIKIAGDSSYEQYF
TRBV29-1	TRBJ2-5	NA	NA	TGCAGCGTTGCGTTCCTATTAGGGGAGACCCAGTACTTC	CSVAFLLGETQYF
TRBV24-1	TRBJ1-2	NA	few	TGTGCCACCAGTGTCGACGGCTATGGCTACACCTTC	CATSVDGYGYTF
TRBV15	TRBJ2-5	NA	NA	TGTGCCACCAGCATGGACTTCACGGAGACCCAGTACTTC	CATSMDFTETQYF
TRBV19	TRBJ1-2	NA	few	TGTGCCAGTAGTATAAGCAGGTCGAACTATGGCTACACCTTC	CASSISRSNYGYTF
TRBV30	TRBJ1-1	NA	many	TGTGCCTGGAGCGTGACAGAGTACACTGAAGCTTTCTTT	CAWSVTEYTEAFF
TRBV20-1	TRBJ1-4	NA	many	TGCAGTGCTACCCAGACAGCTTCCAATGAAAAACTGTTTTTT	CSATQTASNEKLFF
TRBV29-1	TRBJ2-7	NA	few	TGCAGCGTTGACGCGCCGAACCGCGGCGAGCAGTACTTC	CSVDAPNRGEQYF
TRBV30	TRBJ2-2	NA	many	TGTGCCTGGAGTGTGCCCGGGGAGCTGTTTTTT	CAWSVPGELFF